This note documents a single TCR beta chain sequence. Its antigen is as yet unknown. V lost 4 bases and J 9 bases, leaving 14 bases between the germline ends. Germline V gives CDR1 SEHNR, CDR2 FQNEAQ (reference sequence). The CDR3 has 13 amino acids. These data belong to a study of OX40 agonist ivuxolimab in advanced cancers. Across the study: The group had a mean age of about 60 years, ranged from 23 to 79, and was roughly 83% male. Anti-PD-1, anti-PD-L1 or anti-CTLA-4 therapy given earlier was allowed, and approximately 40% had some. Three dose-escalation patients had partial responses: one with hepatocellular carcinoma and two with cutaneous melanoma. Study observations and caveats: Expansion of clones was among the lowest in partial responders at 0.1-3.0 mg/kg.

Libraries were prepared by immunoSEQ multiplex PCR; TCRdb keeps only in-frame clonotypes and omits some of them. The repertoire holds under 20,000 clones, with 85% to 90% as singletons. This sequence was found in an adult with an advanced solid tumor such as melanoma, head and neck, liver or kidney cancer. This sequence joins TRBV7-9 and TRBJ2-3, with D hard to call. The sample in question was CD4+ or CD8+ T cells sorted from blood, obtained in a trial of the OX40 agonist ivuxolimab. CDR3 nucleotides: TGTGCCAGCAGCTACGATCGCGCAGTCACGCAGTATTTT. It translates to CASSYDRAVTQYF.